This T cell receptor (beta chain) emerged from a study of blood T cell repertoires in COVID-19. At the level of the study: Both acute and convalescent COVID-19 samples were obtained from the United States, Italy and Spain. The cDNA or gDNA used as material had been derived from T cells, B-cell-depleted T cells, or PBMCs.

Concerning this clone: This specimen includes other DNA sequences encoding the same CDR3.

Original processing methods: Reference gene primer amplification gave estimated nucleated cell counts. Measured with immunoSEQ multiplex PCR; TCRdb has only the in-frame clones, and not every one. V and J calls and clone size come straight from that table; D and trimming were deduced from the DNA. The sample lists about 150,000 clones, approximately 73% occurring once. Per germline, CDR1 SGHRS and CDR2 YFSETQ. V shed 7 bases and J 3 bases; nucleotides not matched to a gene: 3. CDR3 length: 13 amino acids. Material: peripheral blood. The V call is TRBV5-1, the J call TRBJ2-3, with 9 bases lining up with TRBD1. The TCR was taken from a man in his 60s with acute or convalescent COVID-19. The CDR3 here is CASGTGSTDTQYF. The CDR3 bases are TGCGCCAGCGGGACAGGGAGTACAGATACGCAGTATTTT. The full variable domain, rest sourced from reference TRBV5-1 and TRBJ2-3, is KAGVTQTPRYLIKTRGQQVTLSCSPISGHRSVSWYQQTPGQGLQFLFEYFSETQRNKGNFPGRFSGRQFSNSRSEMNVSTLELGDSALYLCASGTGSTDTQYFGPGTRLTVL.